The entry below gives a single TCR beta chain sequence along with its context. V lost 2 bases and J 3 bases, leaving 14 bases between the germline ends. Germline values: CDR1 SGHTA, CDR2 FQGNSA. The CDR3 has 15 amino acids. Data came from immunoSEQ multiplex PCR; TCRdb stores just in-frame clones and leaves some out. The sample consists of some 240,000 clones, about 87% of them appearing once. The data stem from a study of blood T cell repertoires in COVID-19. The sequence came from a woman in her seventies with COVID-19, enrolled during active disease. Sequencing used peripheral blood. The rearrangement links TRBV7-2 to TRBJ2-7; D is possibly TRBD1 (5 bases). The CDR3, as DNA: TGTGCCAGCAGCTTAACGCGAGACAGTAGCTACGAGCAGTACTTC. Its translation is CASSLTRDSSYEQYF. Based on the CDR3 plus reference TRBV7-2 and TRBJ2-7, the full variable domain is GAGVSQSPSNKVTEKGKDVELRCDPISGHTALYWYRQSLGQGLEFLIYFQGNSAPDKSGLPSDRFSAERTGGSVSTLTIQRTQQEDSAVYLCASSLTRDSSYEQYFGPGTRLTVT.